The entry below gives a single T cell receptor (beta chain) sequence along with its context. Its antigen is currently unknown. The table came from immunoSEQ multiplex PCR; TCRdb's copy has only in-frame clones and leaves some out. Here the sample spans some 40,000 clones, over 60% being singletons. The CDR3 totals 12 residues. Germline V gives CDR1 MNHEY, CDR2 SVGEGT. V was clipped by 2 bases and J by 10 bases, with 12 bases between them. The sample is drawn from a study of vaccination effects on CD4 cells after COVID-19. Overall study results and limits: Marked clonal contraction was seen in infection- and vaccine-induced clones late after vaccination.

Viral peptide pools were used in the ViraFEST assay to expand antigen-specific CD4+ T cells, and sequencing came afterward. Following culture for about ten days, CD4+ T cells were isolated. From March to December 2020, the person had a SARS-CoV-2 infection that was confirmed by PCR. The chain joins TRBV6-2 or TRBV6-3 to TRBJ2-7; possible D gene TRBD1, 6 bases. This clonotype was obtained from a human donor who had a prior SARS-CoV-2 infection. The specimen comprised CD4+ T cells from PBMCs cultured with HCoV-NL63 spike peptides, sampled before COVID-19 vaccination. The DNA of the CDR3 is TGTGCCAGCAGTTACCAGGGGTTAGATCAGTACTTC. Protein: CASSYQGLDQYF.